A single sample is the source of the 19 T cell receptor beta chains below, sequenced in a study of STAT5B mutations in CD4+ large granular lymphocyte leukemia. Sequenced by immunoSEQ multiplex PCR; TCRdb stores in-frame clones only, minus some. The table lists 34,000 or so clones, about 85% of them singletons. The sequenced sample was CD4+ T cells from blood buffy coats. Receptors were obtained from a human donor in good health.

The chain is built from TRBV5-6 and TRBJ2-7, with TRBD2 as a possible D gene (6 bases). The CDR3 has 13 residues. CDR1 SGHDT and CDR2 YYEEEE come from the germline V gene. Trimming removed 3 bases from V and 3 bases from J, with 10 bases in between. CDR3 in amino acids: CASSSGLYYEQYF. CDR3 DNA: TGTGCCAGCAGCTCGGGACTCTACTACGAGCAGTACTTC.

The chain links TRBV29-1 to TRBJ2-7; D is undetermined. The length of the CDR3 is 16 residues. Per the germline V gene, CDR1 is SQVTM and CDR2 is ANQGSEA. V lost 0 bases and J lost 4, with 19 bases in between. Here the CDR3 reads CSVEDRTVGLTYEQYF. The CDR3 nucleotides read TGCAGCGTTGAAGATCGCACCGTCGGGCTTACGTACGAGCAGTACTTC.

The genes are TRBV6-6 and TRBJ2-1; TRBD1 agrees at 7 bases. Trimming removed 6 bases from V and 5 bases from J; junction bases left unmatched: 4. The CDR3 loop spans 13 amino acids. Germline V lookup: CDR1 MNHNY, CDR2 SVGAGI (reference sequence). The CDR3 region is CASSPDRDNEQFF. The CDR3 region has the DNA TGTGCCAGCAGCCCAGACAGGGACAATGAGCAGTTCTTC.

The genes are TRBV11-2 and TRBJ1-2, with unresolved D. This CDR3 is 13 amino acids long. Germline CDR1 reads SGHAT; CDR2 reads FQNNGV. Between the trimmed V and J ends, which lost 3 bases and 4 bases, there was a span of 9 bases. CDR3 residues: CASSFTDAYGYTF. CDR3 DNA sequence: TGTGCCAGCAGCTTCACAGACGCCTATGGCTACACCTTC.

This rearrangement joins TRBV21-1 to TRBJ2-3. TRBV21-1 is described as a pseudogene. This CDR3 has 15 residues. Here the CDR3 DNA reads TGTGCCAGCAGCAAACTCCAATGTGGGGAAGATACGCAGTATTTT. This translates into CASSKLQCGEDTQYF.

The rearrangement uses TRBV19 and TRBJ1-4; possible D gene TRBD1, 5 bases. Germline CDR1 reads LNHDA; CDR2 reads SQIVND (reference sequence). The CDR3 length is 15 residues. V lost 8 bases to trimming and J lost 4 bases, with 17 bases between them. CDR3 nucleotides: TGTGCCAGTCGGGGGTCGGGACGGATTAATGAAAAACTGTTTTTT. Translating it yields CASRGSGRINEKLFF.

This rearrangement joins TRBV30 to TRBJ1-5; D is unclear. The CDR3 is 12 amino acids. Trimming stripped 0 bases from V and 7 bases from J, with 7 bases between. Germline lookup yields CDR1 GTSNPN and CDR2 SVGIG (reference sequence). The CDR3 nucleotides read TGTGCCTGGAGTGTTATCGGGCAGCCCCAGCATTTT. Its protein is CAWSVIGQPQHF.

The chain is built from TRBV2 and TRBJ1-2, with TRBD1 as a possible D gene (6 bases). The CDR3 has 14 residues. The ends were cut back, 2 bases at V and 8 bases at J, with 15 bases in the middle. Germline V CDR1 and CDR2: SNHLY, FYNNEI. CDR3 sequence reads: CASSEFWDILGYTF. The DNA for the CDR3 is TGTGCCAGCAGTGAATTTTGGGACATTCTGGGCTACACCTTC.

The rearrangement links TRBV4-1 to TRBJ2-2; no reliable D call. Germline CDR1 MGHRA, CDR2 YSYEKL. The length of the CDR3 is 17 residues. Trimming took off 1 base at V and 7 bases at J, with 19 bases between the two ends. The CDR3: CASSQGPRNPKGGELFF. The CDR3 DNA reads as TGCGCCAGCAGCCAAGGCCCTAGAAACCCAAAGGGCGGGGAGCTGTTTTTT.

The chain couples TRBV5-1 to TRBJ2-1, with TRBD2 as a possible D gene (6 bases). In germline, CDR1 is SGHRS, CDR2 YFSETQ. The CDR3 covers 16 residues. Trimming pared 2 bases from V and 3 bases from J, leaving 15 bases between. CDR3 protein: CASSFQRGAGYNEQFF. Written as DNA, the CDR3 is TGCGCCAGCAGCTTTCAGCGCGGGGCGGGCTACAATGAGCAGTTCTTC.

CDR3 sequence reads: CSVEYQANTEAFF. The CDR3 DNA reads TGCAGCGTTGAATACCAGGCTAACACTGAAGCTTTCTTT. The rearrangement uses TRBV29-1 and TRBJ1-1; no definite D call. The germline V gene encodes CDR1 SQVTM and CDR2 ANQGSEA. V lost 2 bases, J lost 2 bases, and 9 bases lay in between. CDR3 length equals 13 residues.

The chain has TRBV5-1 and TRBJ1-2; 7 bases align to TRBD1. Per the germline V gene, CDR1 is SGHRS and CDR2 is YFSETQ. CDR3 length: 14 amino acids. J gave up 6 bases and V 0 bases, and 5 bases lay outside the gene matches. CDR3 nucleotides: TGCGCCAGCAGCTTGGCCGACCAGGGGGATGGCTACACCTTC. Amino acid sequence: CASSLADQGDGYTF.

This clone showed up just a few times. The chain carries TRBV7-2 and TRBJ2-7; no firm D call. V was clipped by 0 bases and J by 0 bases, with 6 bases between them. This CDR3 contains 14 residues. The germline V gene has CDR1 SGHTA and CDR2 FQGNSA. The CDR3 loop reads CASSLAITSYEQYF. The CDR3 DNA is TGTGCCAGCAGCTTAGCTATCACCTCCTACGAGCAGTACTTC.

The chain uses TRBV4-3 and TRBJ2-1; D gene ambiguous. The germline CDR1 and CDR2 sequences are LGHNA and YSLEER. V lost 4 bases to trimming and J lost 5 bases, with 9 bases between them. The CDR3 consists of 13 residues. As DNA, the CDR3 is TGCGCCAGCAGCCCATGGATCAACAATGAGCAGTTCTTC. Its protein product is CASSPWINNEQFF.

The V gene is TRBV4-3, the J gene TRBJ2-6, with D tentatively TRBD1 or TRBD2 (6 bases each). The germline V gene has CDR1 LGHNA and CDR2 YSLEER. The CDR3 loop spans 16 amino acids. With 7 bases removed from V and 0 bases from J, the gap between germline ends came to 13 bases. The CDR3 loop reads CASTRTAGSGANVLTF. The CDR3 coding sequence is TGCGCCAGCACCCGGACAGCGGGCTCTGGGGCCAACGTCCTGACTTTC.

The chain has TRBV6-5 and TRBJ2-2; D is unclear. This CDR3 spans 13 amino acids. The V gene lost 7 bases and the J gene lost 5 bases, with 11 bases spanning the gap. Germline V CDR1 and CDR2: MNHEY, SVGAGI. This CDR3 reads CASKRGRTGELFF. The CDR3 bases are TGTGCCAGCAAACGTGGCCGTACCGGGGAGCTGTTTTTT.

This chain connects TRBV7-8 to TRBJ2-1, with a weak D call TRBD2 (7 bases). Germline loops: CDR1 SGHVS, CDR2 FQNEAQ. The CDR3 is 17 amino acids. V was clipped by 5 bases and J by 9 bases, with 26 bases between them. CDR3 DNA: TGTGCCAGCAGCCCTCGGGAAGGGGGTGCGGGAGAGCTTGAGCAGTTCTTC. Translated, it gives CASSPREGGAGELEQFF. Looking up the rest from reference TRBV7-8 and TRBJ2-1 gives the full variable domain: GAGVSQSPRYKVAKRGQDVALRCDPISGHVSLFWYQQALGQGPEFLTYFQNEAQLDKSGLPSDRFFAERPEGSVSTLKIQRTQQEDSAVYLCASSPREGGAGELEQFFGPGTRLTVL.

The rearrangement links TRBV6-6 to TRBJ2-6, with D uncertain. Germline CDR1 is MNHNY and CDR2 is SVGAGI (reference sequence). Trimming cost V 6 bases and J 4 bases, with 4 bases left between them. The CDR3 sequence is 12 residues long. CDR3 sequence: CASRSGANVLTF. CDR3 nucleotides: TGTGCCAGCAGATCGGGGGCCAACGTCCTGACTTTC.

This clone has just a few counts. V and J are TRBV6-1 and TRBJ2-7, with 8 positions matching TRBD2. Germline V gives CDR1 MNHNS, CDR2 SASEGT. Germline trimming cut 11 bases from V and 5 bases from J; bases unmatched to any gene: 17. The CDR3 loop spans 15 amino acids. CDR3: CASVSGGRFRDEQYF. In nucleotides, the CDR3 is TGTGCCTCAGTTTCGGGCGGGAGGTTCCGGGACGAGCAGTACTTC.